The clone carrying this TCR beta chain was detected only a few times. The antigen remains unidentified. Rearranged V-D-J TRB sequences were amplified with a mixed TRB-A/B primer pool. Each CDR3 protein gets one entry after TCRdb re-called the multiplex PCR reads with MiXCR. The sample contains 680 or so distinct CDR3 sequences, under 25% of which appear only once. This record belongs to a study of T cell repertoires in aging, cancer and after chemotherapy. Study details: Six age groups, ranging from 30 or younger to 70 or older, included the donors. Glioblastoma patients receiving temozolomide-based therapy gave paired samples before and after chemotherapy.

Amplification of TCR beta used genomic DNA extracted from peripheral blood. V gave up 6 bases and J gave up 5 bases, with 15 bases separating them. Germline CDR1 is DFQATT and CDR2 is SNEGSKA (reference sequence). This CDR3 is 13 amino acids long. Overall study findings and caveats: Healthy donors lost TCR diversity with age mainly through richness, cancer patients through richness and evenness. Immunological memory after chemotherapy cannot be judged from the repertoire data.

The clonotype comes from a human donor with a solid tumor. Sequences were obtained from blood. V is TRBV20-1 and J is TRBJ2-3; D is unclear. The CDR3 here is CSADRRVVDTQYF. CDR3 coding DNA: TGCAGTGCGGATCGACGAGTAGTAGATACGCAGTATTTT.